Below, 5 T cell receptor beta chains from the same sample are listed, as sequenced in a study of blood T cell repertoires in COVID-19. The repertoire was sequenced with immunoSEQ multiplex PCR; TCRdb's copy has only in-frame clones and lacks some. The sample holds over 50,000 clones; approximately 89% are singletons and the top ten take roughly 3.5%. Sequenced: peripheral blood. These receptors all come from a human donor in a cohort sampled during active COVID-19.

The chain joins TRBV6-6 to TRBJ2-3; 8 bases are shared with TRBD2. This CDR3 is built from 14 residues. V lost 6 bases to trimming and J lost 5 bases; unmatched junction nucleotides: 7. Germline V CDR1 and CDR2: MNHNY, SVGAGI (reference sequence). CDR3 DNA: TGTGCCAGCAGCTATAGCGGGGAAGTAGATACGCAGTATTTT. Encoded protein: CASSYSGEVDTQYF.

The chain employs TRBV6-6 and TRBJ1-1, with unresolved D. Trimming stripped 10 bases from V and 0 bases from J, with 12 bases between. This CDR3 region has 13 residues. Germline loops: CDR1 MNHNY, CDR2 SVGAGI (reference sequence). The CDR3: CAIGSAVNTEAFF. The CDR3 DNA sequence: TGTGCCATTGGGTCGGCGGTGAACACTGAAGCTTTCTTT.

This chain links TRBV4-1 with TRBJ1-3, with 7 positions matching TRBD1. Germline-derived CDR1 and CDR2 are MGHRA and YSYEKL. This CDR3 region has 17 residues. The V segment lost 0 bases and the J segment 4 bases; nucleotides outside the gene matches: 9. The CDR3 sequence: CASSQDSPTGTGNTIYF. The DNA for the CDR3 is TGCGCCAGCAGCCAAGATAGTCCGACAGGGACCGGAAACACCATATATTTT.

V usage is TRBV19 and J usage is TRBJ2-1; 12 bases align to TRBD2. This CDR3 is built from 14 residues. The V gene end was trimmed by 8 bases and the J gene end by 10 bases; junction bases not matched to a gene: 9. The germline gives CDR1 LNHDA, CDR2 SQIVND (reference sequence). CDR3 sequence reads: CASVSSGRGDEQFF. CDR3 DNA: TGTGCCAGTGTCTCTAGCGGGAGGGGAGACGAGCAGTTCTTC. The full variable domain, completed using reference TRBV19 and TRBJ2-1, is DGGITQSPKYLFRKEGQNVTLSCEQNLNHDAMYWYRQDPGQGLRLIYYSQIVNDFQKGDIAEGYSVSREKKESFPLTVTSAQKNPTAFYLCASVSSGRGDEQFFGPGTRLTVL.

This clone appeared once. The rearrangement links TRBV6-4 to TRBJ1-2, with TRBD1 identical over 8 bases. CDR3 length equals 13 residues. V was clipped by 8 bases and J by 7 bases; unmatched bases: 9. The germline gives CDR1 MRHNA, CDR2 SNTAGT. In nucleotides, the CDR3 is TGTGCCAGCTCCTCCGGGACAGGTTTTGGCTACACCTTC. Protein product: CASSSGTGFGYTF.